A single sample is the source of the 17 T cell receptor beta chains below, sequenced in a study of blood T cell repertoires in COVID-19. The protocol was immunoSEQ multiplex PCR, while the TCRdb copy is restricted to in-frame clones and leaves out a portion. The data contain fewer than 30,000 clones, about 94% of them seen just once; the ten biggest clones take up about 3.9%. Material for sequencing was peripheral blood. All receptors come from a human donor with active COVID-19. The donor label of this sample is uncertain.

The chain is built from TRBV28 and TRBJ2-5; 7 nucleotides agree with TRBD2. The CDR3 contains 12 residues. With V trimmed by 10 bases and J by 4 bases, 6 bases remained unmatched. The germline gives CDR1 MDHEN, CDR2 SYDVKM. The CDR3 sequence: CATLAEPETQYF. The DNA for the CDR3 is TGTGCCACCCTAGCGGAGCCAGAGACCCAGTACTTC.

This chain connects TRBV5-4 to TRBJ2-2, with D uncertain. The germline V gene has CDR1 SGHNT and CDR2 YYREEE (reference sequence). There are 11 residues in the CDR3. V lost 3 bases, J lost 5 bases, and 2 bases lay in between. The CDR3 reads CASSSTGELFF. CDR3 sequence (DNA): TGTGCCAGCAGCTCGACCGGGGAGCTGTTTTTT.

CDR3: CASSGGLNTEAFF. The CDR3 bases are TGTGCCAGCAGTGGGGGCCTTAACACTGAAGCTTTCTTT. V usage is TRBV14 and J usage is TRBJ1-1; a weak D match, TRBD1 (6 bases). This CDR3 is built from 13 residues. Deletions cut 6 bases from V and 2 bases from J, with 10 bases between. In germline, CDR1 is SGHDN, CDR2 FVKESK.

This clone was seen a single time. The rearrangement uses TRBV6-5 and TRBJ1-1; possibly TRBD1 for D (5 bases). The germline CDR1 and CDR2 sequences are MNHEY and SVGAGI. Deletions cut 8 bases from V and 1 base from J, with 11 bases between. The CDR3 covers 13 residues. CDR3 coding DNA: TGTGCCAGCCCATCCAGGGAGAACACTGAAGCTTTCTTT. As protein: CASPSRENTEAFF.

The chain recombines TRBV29-1 with TRBJ2-7; 11 bases are a match to TRBD2. The ends lost 6 bases at V and 7 bases at J; junction bases unmatched: 11. Germline CDR1 is SQVTM and CDR2 is ANQGSEA. The CDR3 spans 14 residues. CDR3 region: CSVRQLAGAREQYF. CDR3 DNA: TGCAGCGTACGGCAACTAGCGGGAGCACGGGAGCAGTACTTC.

This rearrangement joins TRBV3-1 (or the pseudogene TRBV3-2) to TRBJ2-1, with 13 bases matching TRBD2. J gave up 7 bases and V 4 bases, and 7 bases lay outside the gene matches. The CDR3 runs to 16 residues. CDR1 is LGHDT, CDR2 YNNKEL, per germline (reference sequence). The CDR3 here is CASSPTSGRSVNEQFF. Here the CDR3 DNA reads TGTGCCAGCAGCCCGACTAGCGGGAGGTCGGTAAATGAGCAGTTCTTC.

V usage is TRBV28 and J usage is TRBJ1-2, with D hard to call. The CDR3 spans 11 residues. The germline V gene has CDR1 MDHEN and CDR2 SYDVKM. V lost 3 bases to trimming and J lost 4 bases, with 3 bases between them. CDR3 DNA: TGTGCCAGCAGTTTGCGCTATGGCTACACCTTC. It translates to CASSLRYGYTF.

The chain employs TRBV7-9 and TRBJ1-4; TRBD1 is a possible D gene (5 bases). This CDR3 has 16 amino acids. V was shortened by 5 bases and J by 7 bases, with 20 bases between the two germline ends. Germline V gives CDR1 SEHNR, CDR2 FQNEAQ (reference sequence). The DNA for the CDR3 is TGTGCCAGCAGCCCCCCCGGGGGGAGAGCCGCTGAAAAACTGTTTTTT. Protein product: CASSPPGGRAAEKLFF.

CDR3 protein: CASRRDRGPNQPQHF. The CDR3 DNA follows: TGTGCCAGCAGGAGGGACAGGGGACCCAATCAGCCCCAGCATTTT. The chain couples TRBV28 to TRBJ1-5; TRBD1 aligns across 10 bases. Looked up from germline, CDR1 is MDHEN and CDR2 is SYDVKM. The CDR3 is 15 amino acids. After removal of 6 bases from V and 3 bases from J, the junction contained 5 bases not matched to a gene.

J is TRBJ1-5 and V is TRBV6-5; no definite D call. V was trimmed by 0 bases and J by 4 bases, leaving 4 bases between them. Germline CDR1 MNHEY, CDR2 SVGAGI. The CDR3 totals 13 residues. The CDR3, as DNA: TGTGCCAGCAGTTACTCTGAGAATCAGCCCCAGCATTTT. This gives the protein CASSYSENQPQHF.

The J gene is TRBJ2-2, the V gene TRBV14; 7 nucleotides match TRBD1. J lost 3 bases, V lost 1 base, and 14 bases had no gene match. This CDR3 comprises 19 residues. Per germline, CDR1 SGHDN and CDR2 FVKESK. DNA of the CDR3: TGTGCCAGCAGCCAAGCAGGGGCTTGGGACAGATCGGACACCGGGGAGCTGTTTTTT. This gives the protein CASSQAGAWDRSDTGELFF.

This clone came up once. The chain carries TRBV19 and TRBJ1-4; 9 nucleotides align to TRBD1. The V segment lost 4 bases and the J segment 7 bases; nucleotides outside the gene matches: 10. The germline V gene has CDR1 LNHDA and CDR2 SQIVND (reference sequence). This CDR3 has 16 amino acids. The CDR3 is CASSTRDRDPTEKLFF. DNA for the CDR3: TGTGCCAGTAGTACCCGGGACAGGGATCCAACTGAAAAACTGTTTTTT.

The chain is built from TRBV7-9 and TRBJ2-4, with D hard to call. Germline CDR1 reads SEHNR; CDR2 reads FQNEAQ (reference sequence). Trimming cost V 1 base and J 8 bases, with 9 bases left between them. The CDR3 contains 13 residues. The CDR3 is CASSLVEADIQYF. CDR3 bases: TGTGCCAGCAGCTTAGTTGAGGCGGACATTCAGTACTTC. Variable domain in full (rest from reference TRBV7-9 and TRBJ2-4): DTGVSQNPRHKITKRGQNVTFRCDPISEHNRLYWYRQTLGQGPEFLTYFQNEAQLEKSRLLSDRFSAERPKGSFSTLEIQRTEQGDSAMYLCASSLVEADIQYFGAGTRLSVL.

This chain joins TRBV18 and TRBJ1-1, with 7 bases matching TRBD1. Germline lookup yields CDR1 KGHSH and CDR2 LQKENI. J gave up 0 bases and V 3 bases, and 16 bases lay outside the gene matches. The CDR3 is made up of 19 amino acids. CDR3 protein: CASSPTQLDRRNMNTEAFF. The CDR3 coding sequence is TGTGCCAGCTCACCCACACAGTTGGACAGGAGAAATATGAACACTGAAGCTTTCTTT.

This clone was seen a single time. This sequence joins TRBV10-1 and TRBJ2-1; 9 bases agree with TRBD2. The trim removed 2 bases at V and 2 bases at J, leaving 1 base unmatched. The CDR3 has 15 amino acids. Germline V CDR1 and CDR2: WNHNN, SYGVQD (reference sequence). CDR3 loop: CASSEAGGAYNEQFF. DNA of the CDR3: TGCGCCAGCAGTGAGGCGGGGGGGGCCTACAATGAGCAGTTCTTC.

The chain recombines TRBV2 with TRBJ1-4; a possible D gene is TRBD1 (5 bases). Trimming stripped 3 bases from V and 2 bases from J, with 10 bases between. CDR1 is SNHLY, CDR2 FYNNEI, per germline. The CDR3 sequence is 15 residues long. DNA for the CDR3: TGTGCCAGCAGTGAGTTGGGGCAGACTAATGAAAAACTGTTTTTT. Encoded protein: CASSELGQTNEKLFF.

This clone was detected once. The chain is built from TRBV5-1 and TRBJ1-4, with 9 bases that match TRBD1. Germline-derived CDR1 and CDR2 are SGHRS and YFSETQ. The CDR3 runs to 16 residues. Losses at the gene ends were 4 bases for V and 2 bases for J; bases not matched to a gene: 6. CDR3 DNA: TGCGCCAGCAGCACTGGGACAGGGATTACTAATGAAAAACTGTTTTTT. It yields the protein CASSTGTGITNEKLFF.